The following is a T cell receptor (beta chain) sequence with its context. What it binds is not known. This entry is derived from a study of somatic mutations in cytotoxic T cells in rheumatoid arthritis. Whole-study results and caveats: TRBV07 appeared slightly underrepresented in the rheumatoid arthritis patients. That finding was not adjusted to account for multiple comparisons.

The CDR3 extends over 16 amino acids. Germline V gene data show CDR1 as MNHEY and CDR2 as SMNVEV (reference sequence). The V end was cut by 2 bases, the J end by 3 bases, with 13 bases between. The data were produced by immunoSEQ multiplex PCR, yet TCRdb's version contains in-frame clones alone and is incomplete. The sample holds 4,200 or so clones; roughly 87% are singletons and the top ten take about 31%. The sequencing sample was made of CD8+ T cells sorted from blood. The sequence was collected from a woman between 65 and 79 years old with rheumatoid arthritis. The chain combines TRBV27 with TRBJ1-4; weak D call: TRBD1 (6 bases). The CDR3 loop is CASSLGTISANEKLFF. In DNA, the CDR3 is TGTGCCAGCAGTTTAGGGACAATTTCGGCTAATGAAAAACTGTTTTTT.